What follows are 9 T cell receptor beta chains derived from one specimen sequenced in a study of CD8+CD57+ T cells in acquired aplastic anemia. Profiles of TCR beta VDJ and CDR3 were generated from a genomic DNA template. TCRdb reprocessed the reads with MiXCR, giving one entry per CDR3 protein. The sample has around 170,000 distinct CDR3 sequences; 55% to 70% are singletons. Sequencing used sorted CD4+, CD8+, or CD8+CD57+ T cells (not recorded which) from PBMCs. These receptors were obtained from a human donor in good health.

This clonotype was picked up many times. CDR3 sequence: CASSVEGFRTDTQYF. The CDR3 coding sequence is TGTGCCAGCAGCGTAGAGGGCTTTCGCACAGATACGCAGTATTTT. The rearrangement uses TRBV9 and TRBJ2-3; no reliable D call. This CDR3 spans 15 amino acids. The V and J ends lost 0 bases and 1 base respectively, with 9 bases between them. Germline V gene data show CDR1 as SGDLS and CDR2 as YYNGEE.

The V gene is TRBV5-1, the J gene TRBJ2-7, with 8 bases matching TRBD1. CDR3 length: 14 amino acids. The ends lost 4 bases at V and 4 bases at J; junction bases unmatched: 7. Germline V lookup: CDR1 SGHRS, CDR2 YFSETQ. CDR3 in amino acids: CASSTLTGEYEQYF. The CDR3 DNA is TGCGCCAGCAGCACATTGACAGGGGAGTACGAGCAGTACTTC.

Note on this clonotype: Germline and junction disagree at one end, which may indicate a read error. The chain employs TRBV5-1 and TRBJ2-7, with 14 positions matching TRBD2. The CDR3 length is 16 residues. From germline, CDR1 is SGHRS and CDR2 YFSETQ. CDR3 coding DNA: TGTGCCAGCAGCCCCCGGACTAGCGGGAGGATGAGGGAGCAGTACTTC. Encoded protein: CASSPRTSGRMREQYF.

This clonotype turned up a few times. The J gene is TRBJ1-1, the V gene TRBV29-1; 7 nucleotides agree with TRBD1. The germline gives CDR1 SQVTM, CDR2 ANQGSEA. Germline trimming cut 6 bases from V and 6 bases from J; bases unmatched to any gene: 4. This CDR3 has 11 amino acids. In DNA, the CDR3 is TGCAGCGTAGATGGACAGGCTGAAGCTTTCTTT. Protein product: CSVDGQAEAFF.

V is TRBV5-6 and J is TRBJ2-7; 10 nucleotides match TRBD1. Judging by the DNA end, TRBJ2-5 fits better; the J call may be wrong. Looked up from germline, CDR1 is SGHDT and CDR2 is YYEEEE. The CDR3 runs 16 residues. The chain's CDR3 is CASSVGGQGEGETQYF. The CDR3 DNA reads as TGTGCCAGCAGCGTTGGTGGACAGGGGGAGGGAGAGACCCAGTACTTC.

This clonotype has a count of ten or more. The V and J genes are TRBV4-3 and TRBJ2-7; 7 bases match TRBD1. J lost 4 bases, V lost 0 bases, and 6 bases had no gene match. CDR3 length equals 15 residues. Germline V gives CDR1 LGHNA, CDR2 YSLEER. This CDR3 is CASSQDRTGEYEQYF. In DNA form, the CDR3 reads TGCGCCAGCAGCCAAGACCGAACAGGGGAGTACGAGCAGTACTTC.

The rearrangement joins TRBV7-8 to TRBJ2-7; D possibly corresponds to TRBD1 (5 bases). The CDR3 totals 14 residues. Per the germline V gene, CDR1 is SGHVS and CDR2 is FQNEAQ. Trimming took 3 bases from V and 5 from J, leaving 14 bases between them. The CDR3 DNA reads TGTGCCAGCAGCTTGCGGCAGGGTAACCACGAGCAGTACTTC. It encodes CASSLRQGNHEQYF.

The V call is TRBV20-1, the J call TRBJ2-7; D remains unclear. Germline V gives CDR1 DFQATT, CDR2 SNEGSKA (reference sequence). Deletions cut 7 bases from V and 5 bases from J, with 12 bases between. CDR3 length: 11 residues. The CDR3 nucleotides are TGCAGTGGGGCGGTCACGAACGAGCAGTACTTC. Translating it yields CSGAVTNEQYF.

This chain links TRBV7-3 with TRBJ2-7; D unclear. V lost 1 base to trimming and J lost 2 bases, with 9 bases between them. The germline CDR1 and CDR2 sequences are SGHTA and FQGTGA. The CDR3 contains 14 residues. The CDR3 sequence: CASSLKAGPYEQYF. CDR3 bases: TGTGCCAGCAGCTTAAAGGCAGGCCCCTACGAGCAGTACTTC.